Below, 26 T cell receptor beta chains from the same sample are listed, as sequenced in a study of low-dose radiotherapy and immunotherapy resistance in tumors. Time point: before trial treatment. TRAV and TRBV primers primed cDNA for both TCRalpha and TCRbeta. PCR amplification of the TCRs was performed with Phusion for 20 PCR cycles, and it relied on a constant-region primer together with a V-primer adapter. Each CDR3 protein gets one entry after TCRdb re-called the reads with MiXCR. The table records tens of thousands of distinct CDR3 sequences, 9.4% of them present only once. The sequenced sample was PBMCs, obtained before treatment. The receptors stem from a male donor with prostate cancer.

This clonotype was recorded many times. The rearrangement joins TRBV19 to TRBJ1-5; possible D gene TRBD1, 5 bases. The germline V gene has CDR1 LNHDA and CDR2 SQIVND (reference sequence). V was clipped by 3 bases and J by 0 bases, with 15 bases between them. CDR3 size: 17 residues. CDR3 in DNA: TGTGCCAGTAGTATGTCGGGACGGGTCTATAGCAATCAGCCCCAGCATTTT. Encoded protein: CASSMSGRVYSNQPQHF.

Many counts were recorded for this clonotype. The CDR3 sequence is CASSLPPSGGGPDNEQFF. CDR3 DNA: TGCGCCAGCAGCTTGCCGCCTAGCGGGGGTGGACCTGACAATGAGCAGTTCTTC. The V and J genes are TRBV5-1 and TRBJ2-1, with TRBD2 matching over 10 bases. Trimming removed 1 base from V and 5 bases from J; junction bases left unmatched: 12. Looked up from germline, CDR1 is SGHRS and CDR2 is YFSETQ. The CDR3 runs 18 residues.

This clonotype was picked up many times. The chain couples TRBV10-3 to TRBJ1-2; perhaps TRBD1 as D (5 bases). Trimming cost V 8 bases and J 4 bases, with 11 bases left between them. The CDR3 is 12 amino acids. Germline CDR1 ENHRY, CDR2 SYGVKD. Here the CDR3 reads CAIQGSSYGYTF. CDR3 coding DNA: TGTGCCATCCAGGGTTCTAGCTATGGCTACACCTTC.

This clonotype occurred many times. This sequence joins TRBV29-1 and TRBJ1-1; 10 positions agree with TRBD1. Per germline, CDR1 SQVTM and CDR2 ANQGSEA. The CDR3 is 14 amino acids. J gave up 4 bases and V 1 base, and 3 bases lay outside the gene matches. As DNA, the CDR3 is TGCAGCGTTGAAGGGGACAGGGGTAGCACTGAAGCTTTCTTT. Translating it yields CSVEGDRGSTEAFF. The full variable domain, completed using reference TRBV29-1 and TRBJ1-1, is SAVISQKPSRDICQRGTSLTIQCQVDSQVTMMFWYRQQPGQSLTLIATANQGSEATYESGFVIDKFPISRPNLTFSTLTVSNMSPEDSSIYLCSVEGDRGSTEAFFGQGTRLTVV.

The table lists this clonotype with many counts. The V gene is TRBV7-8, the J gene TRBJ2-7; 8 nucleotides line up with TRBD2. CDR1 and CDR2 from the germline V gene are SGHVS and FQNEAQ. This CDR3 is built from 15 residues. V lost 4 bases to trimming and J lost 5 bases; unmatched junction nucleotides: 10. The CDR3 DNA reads TGTGCCAGCAGCTCGAGAGCGGGAGCTACCCACGAGCAGTACTTC. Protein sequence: CASSSRAGATHEQYF.

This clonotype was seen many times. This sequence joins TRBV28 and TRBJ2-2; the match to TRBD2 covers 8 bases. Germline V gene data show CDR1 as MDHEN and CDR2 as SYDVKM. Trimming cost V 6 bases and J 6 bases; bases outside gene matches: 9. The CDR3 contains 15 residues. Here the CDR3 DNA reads TGTGCCAGCAGGGAAAGCGGGAGACTCGCCGGGGAGCTGTTTTTT. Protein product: CASRESGRLAGELFF.

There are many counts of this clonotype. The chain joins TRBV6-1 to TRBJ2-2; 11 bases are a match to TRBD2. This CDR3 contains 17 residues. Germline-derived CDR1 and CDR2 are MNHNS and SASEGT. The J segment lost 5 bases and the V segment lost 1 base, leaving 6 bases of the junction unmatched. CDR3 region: CASSEDSGRANTGELFF. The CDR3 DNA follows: TGTGCCAGCAGTGAAGATAGCGGGAGGGCCAATACCGGGGAGCTGTTTTTT.

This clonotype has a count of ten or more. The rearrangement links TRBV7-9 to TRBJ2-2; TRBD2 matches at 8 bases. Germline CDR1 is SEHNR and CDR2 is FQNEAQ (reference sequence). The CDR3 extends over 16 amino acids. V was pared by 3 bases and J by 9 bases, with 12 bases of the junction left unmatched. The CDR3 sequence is CASSFRSSGSFRELFF. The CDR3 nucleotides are TGTGCCAGCAGCTTTCGATCCAGCGGGAGCTTCCGGGAGCTGTTTTTT.

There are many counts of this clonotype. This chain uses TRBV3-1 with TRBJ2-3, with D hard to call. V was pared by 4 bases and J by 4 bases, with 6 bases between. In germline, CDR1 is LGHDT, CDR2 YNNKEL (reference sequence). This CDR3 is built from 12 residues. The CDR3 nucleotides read TGTGCCAGCAGCCCCACCCCAGATACGCAGTATTTT. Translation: CASSPTPDTQYF.

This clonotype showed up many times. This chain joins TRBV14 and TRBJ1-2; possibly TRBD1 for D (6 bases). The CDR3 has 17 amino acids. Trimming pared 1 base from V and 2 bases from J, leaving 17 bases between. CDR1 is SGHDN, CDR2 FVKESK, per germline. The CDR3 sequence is CASSQAGGSRRNYGYTF. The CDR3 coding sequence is TGTGCCAGCAGCCAAGCGGGGGGCAGCCGGAGGAACTATGGCTACACCTTC.

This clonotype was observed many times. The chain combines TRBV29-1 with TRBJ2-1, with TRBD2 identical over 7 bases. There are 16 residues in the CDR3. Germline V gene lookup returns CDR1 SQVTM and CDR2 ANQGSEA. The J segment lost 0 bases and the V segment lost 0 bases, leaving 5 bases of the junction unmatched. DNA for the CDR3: TGCAGCGTTGAAGATCTGGGGGGGAGCTCCTACAATGAGCAGTTCTTC. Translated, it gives CSVEDLGGSSYNEQFF.

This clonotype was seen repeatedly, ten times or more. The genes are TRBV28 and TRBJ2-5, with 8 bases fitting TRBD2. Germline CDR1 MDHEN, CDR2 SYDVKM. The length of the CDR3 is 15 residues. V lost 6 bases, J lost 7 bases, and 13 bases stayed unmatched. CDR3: CASRRPAGGRGTQYF. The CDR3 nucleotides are TGTGCCAGCAGACGTCCCGCGGGAGGACGGGGGACCCAGTACTTC.

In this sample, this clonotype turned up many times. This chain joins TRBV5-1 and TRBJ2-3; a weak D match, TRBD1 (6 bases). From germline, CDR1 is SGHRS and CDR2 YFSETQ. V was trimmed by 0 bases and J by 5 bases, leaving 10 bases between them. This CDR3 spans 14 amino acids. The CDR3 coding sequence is TGCGCCAGCAGCTTGGACAGGGTGGGAGATACGCAGTATTTT. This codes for CASSLDRVGDTQYF.

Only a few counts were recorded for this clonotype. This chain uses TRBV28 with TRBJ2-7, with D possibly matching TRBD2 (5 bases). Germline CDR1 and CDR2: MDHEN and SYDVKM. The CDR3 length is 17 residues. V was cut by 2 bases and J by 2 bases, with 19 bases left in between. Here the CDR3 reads CASSLPRGTISTYEQYF. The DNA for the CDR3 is TGTGCCAGCAGTTTACCTCGGGGAACGATCAGTACCTACGAGCAGTACTTC. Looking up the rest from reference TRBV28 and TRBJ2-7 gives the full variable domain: DVKVTQSSRYLVKRTGEKVFLECVQDMDHENMFWYRQDPGLGLRLIYFSYDVKMKEKGDIPEGYSVSREKKERFSLILESASTNQTSMYLCASSLPRGTISTYEQYFGPGTRLTVT.

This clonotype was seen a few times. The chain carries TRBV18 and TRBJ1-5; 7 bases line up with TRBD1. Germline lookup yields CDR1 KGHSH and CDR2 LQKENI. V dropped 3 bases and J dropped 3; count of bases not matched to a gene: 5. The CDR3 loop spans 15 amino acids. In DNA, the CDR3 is TGTGCCAGCTCACCGGCCGGGACAGTCAATCAGCCCCAGCATTTT. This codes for CASSPAGTVNQPQHF.

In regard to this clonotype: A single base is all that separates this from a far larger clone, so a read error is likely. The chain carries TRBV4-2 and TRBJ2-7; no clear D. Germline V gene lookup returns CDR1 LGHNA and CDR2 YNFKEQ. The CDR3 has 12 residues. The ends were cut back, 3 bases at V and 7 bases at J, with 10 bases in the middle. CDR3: CASSQDSNEQYF. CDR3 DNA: TGTGCCAGCAGCCAGGATAGTAATGAGCAGTACTTC.

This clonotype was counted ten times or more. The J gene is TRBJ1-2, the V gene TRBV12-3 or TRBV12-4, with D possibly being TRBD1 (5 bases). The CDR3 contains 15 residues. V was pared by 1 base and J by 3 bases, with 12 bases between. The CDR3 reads CASSLGQGTYYGYTF. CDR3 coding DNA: TGTGCCAGCAGTTTAGGTCAAGGGACTTACTATGGCTACACCTTC.

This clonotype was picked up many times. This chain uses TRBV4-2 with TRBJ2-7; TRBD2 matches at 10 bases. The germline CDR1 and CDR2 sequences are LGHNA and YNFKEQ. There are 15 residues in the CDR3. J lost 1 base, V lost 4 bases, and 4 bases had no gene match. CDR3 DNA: TGTGCCAGCAGCCGGGAGCGGGAGGGATCCTACGAGCAGTACTTC. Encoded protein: CASSREREGSYEQYF.

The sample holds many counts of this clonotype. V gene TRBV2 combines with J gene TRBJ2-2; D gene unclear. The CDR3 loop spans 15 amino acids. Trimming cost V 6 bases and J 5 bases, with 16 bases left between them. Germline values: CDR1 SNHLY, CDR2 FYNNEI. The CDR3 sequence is CASSPDMGTTGELFF. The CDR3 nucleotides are TGTGCCAGCAGCCCCGACATGGGAACGACCGGGGAGCTGTTTTTT.

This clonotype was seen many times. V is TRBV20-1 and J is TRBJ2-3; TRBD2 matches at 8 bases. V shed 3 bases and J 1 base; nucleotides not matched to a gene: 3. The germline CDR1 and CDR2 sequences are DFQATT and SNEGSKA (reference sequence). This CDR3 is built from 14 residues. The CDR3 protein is CSARNGGGTDTQYF. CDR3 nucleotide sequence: TGCAGTGCTAGGAACGGGGGGGGCACAGATACGCAGTATTTT.

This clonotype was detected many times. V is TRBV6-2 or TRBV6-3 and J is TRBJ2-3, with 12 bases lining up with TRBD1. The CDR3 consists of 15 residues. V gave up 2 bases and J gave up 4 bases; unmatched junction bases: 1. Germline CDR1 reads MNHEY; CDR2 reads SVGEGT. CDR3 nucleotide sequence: TGTGCCAGCAGTTACGGGACAGGGGGCTCAGATACGCAGTATTTT. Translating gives CASSYGTGGSDTQYF.

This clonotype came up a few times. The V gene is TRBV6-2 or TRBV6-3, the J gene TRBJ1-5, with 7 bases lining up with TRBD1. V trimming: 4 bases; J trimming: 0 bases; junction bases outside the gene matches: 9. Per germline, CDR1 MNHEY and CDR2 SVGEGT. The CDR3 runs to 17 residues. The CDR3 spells CASSSGTAAYSNQPQHF. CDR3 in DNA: TGTGCCAGCAGTTCCGGGACAGCAGCCTATAGCAATCAGCCCCAGCATTTT.

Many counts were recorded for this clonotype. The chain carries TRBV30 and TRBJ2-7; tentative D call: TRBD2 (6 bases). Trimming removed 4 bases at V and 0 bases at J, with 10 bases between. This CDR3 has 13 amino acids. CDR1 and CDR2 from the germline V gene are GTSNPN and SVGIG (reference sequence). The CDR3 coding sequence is TGTGCCTGGATGGTTAGCGGCTCCTACGAGCAGTACTTC. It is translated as CAWMVSGSYEQYF.

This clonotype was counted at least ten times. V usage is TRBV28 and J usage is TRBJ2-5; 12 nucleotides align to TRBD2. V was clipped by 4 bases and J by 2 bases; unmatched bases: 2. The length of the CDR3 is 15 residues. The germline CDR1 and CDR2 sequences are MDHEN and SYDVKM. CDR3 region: CASSSGLAGQETQYF. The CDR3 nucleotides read TGTGCCAGCAGTTCCGGACTAGCGGGACAAGAGACCCAGTACTTC.

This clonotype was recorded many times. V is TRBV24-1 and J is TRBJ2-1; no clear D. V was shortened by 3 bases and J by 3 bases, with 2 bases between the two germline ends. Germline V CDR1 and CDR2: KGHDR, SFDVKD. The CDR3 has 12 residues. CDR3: CATSDIYNEQFF. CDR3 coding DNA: TGTGCCACCAGTGATATCTACAATGAGCAGTTCTTC.

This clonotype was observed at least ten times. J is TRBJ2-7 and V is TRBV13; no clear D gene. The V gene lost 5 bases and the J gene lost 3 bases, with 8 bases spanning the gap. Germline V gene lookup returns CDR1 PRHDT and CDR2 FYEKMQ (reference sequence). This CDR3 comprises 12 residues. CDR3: CASSLLSYEQYF. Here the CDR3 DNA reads TGTGCCAGCAGCCTCCTTAGCTACGAGCAGTACTTC.